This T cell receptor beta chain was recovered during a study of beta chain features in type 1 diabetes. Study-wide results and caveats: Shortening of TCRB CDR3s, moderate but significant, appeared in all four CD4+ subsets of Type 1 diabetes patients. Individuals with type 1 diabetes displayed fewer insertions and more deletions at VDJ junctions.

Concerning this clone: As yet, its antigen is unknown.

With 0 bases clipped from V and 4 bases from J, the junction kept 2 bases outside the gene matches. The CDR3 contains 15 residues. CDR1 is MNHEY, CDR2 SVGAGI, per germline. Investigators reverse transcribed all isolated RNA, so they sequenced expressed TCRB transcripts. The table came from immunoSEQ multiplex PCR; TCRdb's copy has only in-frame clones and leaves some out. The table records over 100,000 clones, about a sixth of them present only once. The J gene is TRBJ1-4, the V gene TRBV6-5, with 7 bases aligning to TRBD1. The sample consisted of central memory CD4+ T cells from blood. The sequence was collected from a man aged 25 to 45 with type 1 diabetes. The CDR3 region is CASSYSTGINEKLFF. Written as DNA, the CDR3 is TGTGCCAGCAGTTACTCGACAGGGATTAATGAAAAACTGTTTTTT.